This record concerns one TCR beta chain sequence. Its antigen is not identified. This specimen comes from a study of T cells expressing NK-cell markers. Study-wide background: Seven sequenced donors out of eight were HCMV-seropositive, one seronegative.

The TCR beta cDNA came from 5'RACE template switching with UMIs. TCRdb reworked the 5' RACE reads into one entry per CDR3 protein, no DNA. The sample includes tens of thousands of distinct CDR3 sequences. General study findings and limits: Dominant NKG2C+ clonotypes made up roughly 1.0-8% of CD8+ T cells in six donors.

The CDR3 extends over 15 amino acids. From germline, CDR1 is SGHTA and CDR2 FQGTGA. Specimen: blood T cells: a sorted CD56 or NKG2C T cell subset, CD4+ or CD8+ T cells, or bulk PBMC T cells (not recorded which). The rearrangement uses TRBV7-3 and TRBJ2-1; TCRdb's D call, TRBD1, is unchecked because there is no DNA. The sequence derives from a woman between 18 and 69 years old in good health. CDR3 protein: CASSLGTGGGHEQFF.